Each of the 15 T cell receptor beta chains below was sequenced from the same sample in a study of blood T cell repertoires in COVID-19. Method: immunoSEQ multiplex PCR; TCRdb's copy keeps in-frame clones and lacks some. The sample carries just over 300,000 clones, around 85% recorded once. Material for sequencing was PBMCs or T cells enriched from blood (not recorded which). The receptor set was obtained from a man aged 25 to 40 who had recovered from COVID-19.

This rearrangement joins TRBV4-3 to TRBJ2-3, with TRBD1 as a possible D gene (6 bases). Trimming took 0 bases from V and 1 from J, leaving 11 bases between them. The CDR3 has 16 amino acids. Germline lookup yields CDR1 LGHNA and CDR2 YSLEER. The CDR3 region is CASSQDRDIRTDTQYF. Here the CDR3 DNA reads TGCGCCAGCAGCCAAGATAGGGACATCCGCACAGATACGCAGTATTTT.

V usage is TRBV4-1 and J usage is TRBJ1-5; 7 bases are shared with TRBD1. Germline V gives CDR1 MGHRA, CDR2 YSYEKL. V was pared by 11 bases and J by 0 bases, with 7 bases of the junction left unmatched. The CDR3 is 14 residues long. CDR3 in amino acids: CASKGTASNQPQHF. In DNA form, the CDR3 reads TGCGCCTCTAAGGGGACAGCTAGCAATCAGCCCCAGCATTTT.

The chain joins TRBV5-1 to TRBJ2-7; tentative D call: TRBD1 (5 bases). Germline values: CDR1 SGHRS, CDR2 YFSETQ. Trimming took 0 bases from V and 3 from J, leaving 10 bases between them. This CDR3 comprises 14 residues. CDR3 region: CASSLVQVGYEQYF. The DNA of the CDR3 is TGCGCCAGCAGCTTGGTACAGGTAGGCTACGAGCAGTACTTC.

The chain combines TRBV9 with TRBJ2-2, with 13 bases lining up with TRBD2. The CDR3 totals 22 residues. V was pared by 0 bases and J by 3 bases, with 17 bases of the junction left unmatched. Germline CDR1 reads SGDLS; CDR2 reads YYNGEE. CDR3 nucleotide sequence: TGTGCCAGCAGCGTAGACCCCATCAAACTAGCGGGGGGGTCATTTGACACCGGGGAGCTGTTTTTT. Residues: CASSVDPIKLAGGSFDTGELFF.

The chain combines TRBV2 with TRBJ2-2; a possible D gene is TRBD2 (5 bases). The germline V and J ends were trimmed by 10 bases and 5 bases, with 11 bases remaining between them. The CDR3 sequence is 12 residues long. CDR1 is SNHLY, CDR2 FYNNEI, per germline. CDR3 sequence (DNA): TGTGCCAACGCAAGGAGGACCGGGGAGCTGTTTTTT. Protein: CANARRTGELFF. The full variable domain, with the rest looked up from reference TRBV2 and TRBJ2-2, is EPEVTQTPSHQVTQMGQEVILRCVPISNHLYFYWYRQILGQKVEFLVSFYNNEISEKSEIFDDQFSVERPDGSNFTLKIRSTKLEDSAMYFCANARRTGELFFGEGSRLTVL.

V and J are TRBV27 and TRBJ2-2; 13 nucleotides agree with TRBD2. Germline V lookup: CDR1 MNHEY, CDR2 SMNVEV (reference sequence). The CDR3 extends over 18 amino acids. The V segment lost 5 bases and the J segment 4 bases; nucleotides outside the gene matches: 10. Here the CDR3 reads CASSRFGLAGESTGELFF. The CDR3 coding sequence is TGTGCCAGCAGTCGTTTCGGACTAGCGGGGGAGAGCACCGGGGAGCTGTTTTTT.

This chain connects TRBV9 to TRBJ1-2; TRBD1 matches 11 bases. With 4 bases clipped from V and 8 bases from J, the junction kept 10 bases outside the gene matches. There are 15 residues in the CDR3. CDR1 SGDLS and CDR2 YYNGEE come from the germline V gene. CDR3 DNA sequence: TGTGCCAGCAGCACCAAGTCGGACAGGGGGCCGGGCTACACCTTC. Residues: CASSTKSDRGPGYTF.

This sequence joins TRBV27 and TRBJ2-7; 7 bases line up with TRBD1. The CDR3 loop spans 14 amino acids. The V and J ends lost 2 bases and 3 bases, in that order; junction bases with no gene match: 4. Looked up from germline, CDR1 is MNHEY and CDR2 is SMNVEV (reference sequence). The CDR3 DNA follows: TGTGCCAGCAGTTTAGTTGGGACAGACTACGAGCAGTACTTC. This gives the protein CASSLVGTDYEQYF.

The chain is built from TRBV5-5 and TRBJ2-2; 7 nucleotides line up with TRBD1. This CDR3 contains 16 residues. Losses at the gene ends were 4 bases for V and 6 bases for J; bases not matched to a gene: 12. Germline V gene data show CDR1 as SGHKS and CDR2 as YYEKEE (reference sequence). CDR3 sequence (DNA): TGTGCCAGCAGCCCCCGGTGGGGGCAGGGGGCCGGGGAGCTGTTTTTT. Residues: CASSPRWGQGAGELFF. The full variable domain, with the rest looked up from reference TRBV5-5 and TRBJ2-2, is DAGVTQSPTHLIKTRGQQVTLRCSPISGHKSVSWYQQVLGQGPQFIFQYYEKEERGRGNFPDRFSARQFPNYSSELNVNALLLGDSALYLCASSPRWGQGAGELFFGEGSRLTVL.

The chain uses TRBV12-3 or TRBV12-4 and TRBJ2-3; D is undetermined. This CDR3 has 13 amino acids. Trimming removed 5 bases from V and 1 base from J, with 7 bases in between. CDR3 sequence reads: CASSPFGTDTQYF. The CDR3 DNA reads TGTGCCAGCAGTCCGTTTGGCACAGATACGCAGTATTTT.

The V call is TRBV4-1, the J call TRBJ1-2, with 7 positions matching TRBD1. J was trimmed by 3 bases and V by 4 bases; bases with no gene match: 8. This CDR3 region has 15 residues. Germline V CDR1 and CDR2: MGHRA, YSYEKL. The CDR3 region has the DNA TGCGCCAGCAGCCGCAGACAGGGCATCGACTATGGCTACACCTTC. Translation gives CASSRRQGIDYGYTF.

This rearrangement joins TRBV18 to TRBJ1-1; TRBD1 aligns across 7 bases. Germline CDR1 is KGHSH and CDR2 is LQKENI. J lost 0 bases, V lost 6 bases, and 4 bases had no gene match. CDR3 length equals 14 residues. The CDR3 sequence is CASSLGQMNTEAFF. The CDR3 nucleotides are TGTGCCAGCTCTTTGGGACAGATGAACACTGAAGCTTTCTTT.

This sequence joins TRBV13 and TRBJ2-2; D uncertain. This CDR3 is 14 amino acids long. Per germline, CDR1 PRHDT and CDR2 FYEKMQ (reference sequence). Trimming stripped 5 bases from V and 4 bases from J, with 11 bases between. CDR3 amino acids: CASSQQQITGELFF. CDR3 coding DNA: TGTGCCAGCAGCCAGCAACAGATCACCGGGGAGCTGTTTTTT.

This chain connects TRBV18 to TRBJ1-3; 9 nucleotides align to TRBD1. Germline V gives CDR1 KGHSH, CDR2 LQKENI. This CDR3 spans 17 amino acids. The V and J ends lost 0 bases and 1 base, in that order; junction bases with no gene match: 4. The CDR3 here is CASSPPGQGASGNTIYF. The CDR3 DNA reads TGTGCCAGCTCACCACCGGGACAGGGAGCTTCTGGAAACACCATATATTTT.

The J gene is TRBJ2-5, the V gene TRBV5-4; the D gene is possibly TRBD2 (5 bases). The CDR3 runs 14 residues. Germline V gives CDR1 SGHNT, CDR2 YYREEE (reference sequence). Trimming took 7 bases from V and 6 from J, leaving 19 bases between them. The CDR3 region is CASGLTSGGQTQYF. Written as DNA, the CDR3 is TGTGCCAGCGGACTTACAAGTGGTGGACAGACCCAGTACTTC. The variable domain in full, with the rest retrieved from reference TRBV5-4 and TRBJ2-5, is ETGVTQSPTHLIKTRGQQVTLRCSSQSGHNTVSWYQQALGQGPQFIFQYYREEENGRGNFPPRFSGLQFPNYSSELNVNALELDDSALYLCASGLTSGGQTQYFGPGTRLLVL.